This T cell receptor (beta chain) is drawn from a study of blood T cell repertoires in COVID-19. Clones were read by immunoSEQ multiplex PCR, and TCRdb kept only the in-frame ones, dropping some. Of hundreds of thousands of clones in the sample, roughly nine tenths were seen once. This clone was detected a few times. Source material: PBMCs or T cells enriched from blood (not recorded which). This TCR was recovered from a man aged 30 to 39 who had recovered from COVID-19.

This CDR3 is CASSLAGIRNQPQHF. The CDR3 nucleotides are TGTGCCAGCAGTTTAGCGGGTATTCGCAATCAGCCCCAGCATTTT. This rearrangement joins TRBV28 to TRBJ1-5; D ambiguous. The CDR3 is 15 amino acids. Germline CDR1 and CDR2: MDHEN and SYDVKM. Trimming shortened V by 2 bases and J by 2 bases, and 10 bases separated the two germline ends. The full variable domain, rest sourced from reference TRBV28 and TRBJ1-5, is DVKVTQSSRYLVKRTGEKVFLECVQDMDHENMFWYRQDPGLGLRLIYFSYDVKMKEKGDIPEGYSVSREKKERFSLILESASTNQTSMYLCASSLAGIRNQPQHFGDGTRLSIL.